The 17 T cell receptor beta chains below were found in one sample sequenced in a study of blood T cell repertoires in COVID-19 (dated by TCRdb to the early 2020s). The library was built by means of the immunoSEQ multiplex PCR assay. TCRdb stores this immuneACCESS table with in-frame sequences only. Part of the clones is absent; in the studies checked, under half of the shortfall reflects unresolved V genes, and no reason is known for the rest. The sample table holds 270,000 or so clones, of which about four fifths were seen once. The ten largest clones take up roughly 3% of the sample. The sequenced sample consisted of peripheral blood. All receptors derive from a woman aged 18-35 years with acute or convalescent COVID-19.

The V gene is TRBV2, the J gene TRBJ2-7, with unresolved D. Germline V gene lookup returns CDR1 SNHLY and CDR2 FYNNEI. The CDR3 contains 11 residues. Deletions cut 6 bases from V and 3 bases from J, with 6 bases between. The CDR3 region is CASSLSYEQYF. DNA of the CDR3: TGTGCCAGCAGCCTAAGCTACGAGCAGTACTTC.

This clone appeared once. This chain uses TRBV12-3 or TRBV12-4 with TRBJ2-7; D might be TRBD2 (6 bases). The CDR3 spans 12 residues. Trimming shortened V by 7 bases and J by 2 bases, and 9 bases separated the two germline ends. The CDR3 here is CASNSGTYEQYF. In nucleotides, the CDR3 is TGTGCCAGCAATAGCGGCACCTACGAGCAGTACTTC.

V and J are TRBV6-5 and TRBJ1-2; no reliable D call. The CDR3 is 13 amino acids. Germline V gene lookup returns CDR1 MNHEY and CDR2 SVGAGI. The germline V and J ends were trimmed by 8 bases and 1 base, with 11 bases remaining between them. This CDR3 reads CASGESSNYGYTF. As DNA, the CDR3 is TGTGCCAGCGGGGAGAGTAGTAACTATGGCTACACCTTC.

This clone was seen a handful of times. The rearrangement links TRBV25-1 to TRBJ2-7; 7 nucleotides match TRBD1. J lost 2 bases, V lost 2 bases, and 3 bases had no gene match. This CDR3 region has 14 residues. Germline V gene data show CDR1 as MGHDK and CDR2 as SYGVNS. CDR3 in DNA: TGTGCCAGCAGTGAACAGGGGGTTACCTACGAGCAGTACTTC. This encodes CASSEQGVTYEQYF.

This clone appeared a single time. The genes are TRBV19 and TRBJ2-1; 14 bases align to TRBD2. The V gene's germline CDR1 is LNHDA and CDR2 SQIVND (reference sequence). V shed 4 bases, J shed 3 bases, and the junction held 5 bases outside the gene matches. CDR3 size: 17 residues. The DNA for the CDR3 is TGTGCCAGTAGTAGGGGGACTAGCGGGAGTATCTACAATGAGCAGTTCTTC. Translation gives CASSRGTSGSIYNEQFF. Looking up the rest from reference TRBV19 and TRBJ2-1 gives the full variable domain: DGGITQSPKYLFRKEGQNVTLSCEQNLNHDAMYWYRQDPGQGLRLIYYSQIVNDFQKGDIAEGYSVSREKKESFPLTVTSAQKNPTAFYLCASSRGTSGSIYNEQFFGPGTRLTVL.

This chain links TRBV6-5 with TRBJ2-2; 7 bases agree with TRBD1. The junction had 4 bases not matched to a gene; V was cut back by 3 bases and J by 0 bases. From germline, CDR1 is MNHEY and CDR2 SVGAGI. This CDR3 has 16 amino acids. DNA of the CDR3: TGTGCCAGCAGTTATCCGACAGGGTCGAACACCGGGGAGCTGTTTTTT. Amino acids: CASSYPTGSNTGELFF.

This clone was picked up many times. The V gene is TRBV6-5, the J gene TRBJ1-6; TRBD1 might be the D (6 bases). The V end was cut by 6 bases, the J end by 9 bases, with 15 bases between. Germline loops: CDR1 MNHEY, CDR2 SVGAGI. This CDR3 comprises 14 residues. Here the CDR3 DNA reads TGTGCCAGCAGCAAACAGGGTTACGCTTCACCCCTCCACTTT. It translates to CASSKQGYASPLHF.

In DNA form, the CDR3 reads TGTGCCAGCAGCTTCGGGTCTATCTACGAGCAGTACTTC. Its translation is CASSFGSIYEQYF. V gene TRBV5-6 combines with J gene TRBJ2-7, with D unclear. Between the trimmed V and J ends, which lost 2 bases and 3 bases, there was a span of 9 bases. Germline CDR1 reads SGHDT; CDR2 reads YYEEEE. The CDR3 runs to 13 residues.

This clone appeared a few times. The rearrangement links TRBV7-2 to TRBJ2-7, with D maybe TRBD1 (5 bases). CDR1 and CDR2 from the germline V gene are SGHTA and FQGNSA. The ends were cut back, 2 bases at V and 7 bases at J, with 15 bases in the middle. The CDR3 length is 14 residues. The CDR3 nucleotides read TGTGCCAGCAGCTTACCCGCGGCAGGGTCAGAGCAGTACTTC. This gives the protein CASSLPAAGSEQYF.

The chain has TRBV4-3 and TRBJ2-7; TRBD2 aligns across 7 bases. Germline CDR1 is LGHNA and CDR2 is YSLEER. This CDR3 contains 15 residues. Trimming removed 0 bases from V and 5 bases from J; junction bases left unmatched: 7. CDR3 bases: TGCGCCAGCAGCCAAGAAGGGAGGGGCGCGGACGAGCAGTACTTC. Its protein is CASSQEGRGADEQYF.

The J gene is TRBJ1-2, the V gene TRBV28; 9 nucleotides align to TRBD1. Germline V gene lookup returns CDR1 MDHEN and CDR2 SYDVKM. V trimming: 6 bases; J trimming: 2 bases; junction bases outside the gene matches: 13. CDR3 length: 17 amino acids. The CDR3 reads CASSPIILGQGNYGYTF. CDR3 DNA sequence: TGTGCCAGCAGCCCCATTATCCTGGGACAGGGCAACTATGGCTACACCTTC.

This chain joins TRBV7-2 and TRBJ1-6; weak D call: TRBD1 (6 bases). CDR3 length: 14 residues. The germline V gene encodes CDR1 SGHTA and CDR2 FQGNSA. Trimming took 4 bases from V and 8 from J, leaving 12 bases between them. CDR3 in amino acids: CASSWGHLYSPLHF. The CDR3 DNA reads TGTGCCAGCAGCTGGGGACACCTTTATTCACCCCTCCACTTT.

The chain carries TRBV5-1 and TRBJ2-7, with D tentatively TRBD1 (5 bases). Germline values: CDR1 SGHRS, CDR2 YFSETQ. The CDR3 consists of 12 residues. V was cut by 4 bases and J by 5 bases, with 10 bases left in between. CDR3: CASSPGPHEQYF. The CDR3 nucleotides are TGCGCCAGCAGCCCAGGGCCCCACGAGCAGTACTTC.

The chain couples TRBV6-2 or TRBV6-3 to TRBJ2-3, with 10 bases fitting TRBD2. Trimming at V came to 2 bases and at J to 2 bases, leaving 7 bases not matched to a gene. CDR3 length equals 17 residues. Germline loops: CDR1 MNHEY, CDR2 SVGEGT. CDR3 sequence (DNA): TGTGCCAGCAGTTACGAAGGACTAGCGGTATTCACAGATACGCAGTATTTT. Translating gives CASSYEGLAVFTDTQYF.

The chain has TRBV27 and TRBJ2-3, with no clear D. The V end was cut by 5 bases, the J end by 2 bases, with 17 bases between. This CDR3 region has 16 residues. The germline gives CDR1 MNHEY, CDR2 SMNVEV (reference sequence). CDR3 sequence: CASSRPDGGPTDTQYF. Here the CDR3 DNA reads TGTGCCAGCAGTCGCCCGGATGGTGGGCCCACAGATACGCAGTATTTT.

CDR3 in amino acids: CASSSPDRGDYGYTF. CDR3 coding DNA: TGTGCCAGCAGTTCCCCAGACAGGGGTGACTATGGCTACACCTTC. The rearrangement joins TRBV7-2 to TRBJ1-2; 8 nucleotides align to TRBD1. The germline V gene has CDR1 SGHTA and CDR2 FQGNSA. The trim removed 6 bases at V and 3 bases at J, leaving 9 bases unmatched. This CDR3 has 15 amino acids.

The chain has TRBV5-6 and TRBJ2-7, with 12 positions matching TRBD2. CDR1 SGHDT and CDR2 YYEEEE come from the germline V gene. The V segment lost 4 bases and the J segment 3 bases; nucleotides outside the gene matches: 8. CDR3 length: 16 residues. The CDR3 protein is CASSITLAGGFYEQYF. CDR3 bases: TGTGCCAGCAGCATAACCCTAGCGGGAGGGTTCTACGAGCAGTACTTC.